The 20 T cell receptor beta chains reported below all come from one sample, sequenced in a study of PD-1 blockade in classical Hodgkin lymphoma. The sample's time point: newly diagnosed, previously untreated cHL patient sample. The method was immunoSEQ multiplex PCR; TCRdb's version includes in-frame clones alone and lacks a portion of them. The data show roughly 70,000 clones, over 90% seen once. Sequenced material: peripheral blood mononuclear cells (PBMCs). These receptors came from a human donor with classical Hodgkin lymphoma.

V is TRBV7-8 and J is TRBJ2-1; 9 nucleotides match TRBD1. CDR3 length equals 17 residues. Germline V gives CDR1 SGHVS, CDR2 FQNEAQ. V trimming: 0 bases; J trimming: 10 bases; junction bases outside the gene matches: 13. The CDR3 nucleotides are TGTGCCAGCAGCTTAGCGTTCGGGGACAGGGTTCGGGGCGAGCAGTTCTTC. It specifies CASSLAFGDRVRGEQFF.

This clone has more than one count but fewer than ten. The chain carries TRBV27 and TRBJ2-7, with 9 bases fitting TRBD1. Germline CDR1 and CDR2: MNHEY and SMNVEV (reference sequence). The CDR3 is made up of 14 amino acids. The V gene end was trimmed by 4 bases and the J gene end by 7 bases; junction bases not matched to a gene: 8. CDR3: CASSSRDRAREQYF. CDR3 DNA: TGTGCCAGCAGTTCCCGGGACAGGGCTCGGGAGCAGTACTTC.

The genes are TRBV5-1 and TRBJ1-1; D might be TRBD1 (5 bases). The CDR3 length is 17 residues. With 7 bases removed from V and 1 base from J, the gap between germline ends came to 23 bases. The germline CDR1 and CDR2 sequences are SGHRS and YFSETQ. CDR3 region: CASRQGLSSVGNTEAFF. The CDR3 DNA sequence: TGCGCCAGCCGCCAGGGCCTGTCCTCAGTTGGGAACACTGAAGCTTTCTTT.

The chain employs TRBV7-9 and TRBJ1-2; no clear D gene. V lost 1 base and J lost 3, with 9 bases in between. CDR1 is SEHNR and CDR2 is FQNEAQ in the germline V gene (reference sequence). The CDR3 contains 14 residues. CDR3 DNA: TGTGCCAGCAGCTTAGAACGAGGGTACTATGGCTACACCTTC. This codes for CASSLERGYYGYTF.

The gene calls are TRBV6-5 and TRBJ2-2; D is unresolved. V gave up 8 bases and J gave up 2 bases, with 15 bases separating them. The length of the CDR3 is 15 residues. Looked up from germline, CDR1 is MNHEY and CDR2 is SVGAGI. The DNA of the CDR3 is TGTGCCAGCGCGTTAGTTCCCCCTAACACCGGGGAGCTGTTTTTT. The encoded protein is CASALVPPNTGELFF.

This clone was observed a few times. The rearrangement uses TRBV5-4 and TRBJ2-7; 13 positions agree with TRBD2. Germline loops: CDR1 SGHNT, CDR2 YYREEE (reference sequence). The CDR3 consists of 15 residues. Trimming took 4 bases from V and 3 from J; bases not matched to a gene: 4. CDR3 coding DNA: TGTGCCAGCAGCCGACTAGCGGGGGGCGTCTACGAGCAGTACTTC. Its translation is CASSRLAGGVYEQYF.

V is TRBV11-2 and J is TRBJ1-1, with TRBD1 as a possible D gene (5 bases). CDR3 length equals 15 residues. V lost 1 base, J lost 1 base, and 10 bases lay in between. The V gene's germline CDR1 is SGHAT and CDR2 FQNNGV. CDR3 in amino acids: CASSLVTQGNTEAFF. CDR3 bases: TGTGCCAGCAGCTTAGTTACTCAGGGGAACACTGAAGCTTTCTTT. Supplemented by reference TRBV11-2 and TRBJ1-1, the full variable domain reads EAGVAQSPRYKIIEKRQSVAFWCNPISGHATLYWYQQILGQGPKLLIQFQNNGVVDDSQLPKDRFSAERLKGVDSTLKIQPAKLEDSAVYLCASSLVTQGNTEAFFGQGTRLTVV.

The chain combines TRBV7-8 with TRBJ1-3, with no clear D. Trimming took 1 base from V and 0 from J, leaving 7 bases between them. Per the germline V gene, CDR1 is SGHVS and CDR2 is FQNEAQ. This CDR3 spans 15 amino acids. The CDR3 region is CASSLGPDSGNTIYF. CDR3 bases: TGTGCCAGCAGCTTAGGGCCTGACTCTGGAAACACCATATATTTT.

The chain uses TRBV29-1 and TRBJ2-1; 7 bases line up with TRBD2. The germline CDR1 and CDR2 sequences are SQVTM and ANQGSEA. Germline trimming cut 5 bases from V and 4 bases from J; bases unmatched to any gene: 8. The CDR3 sequence is 14 residues long. CDR3 protein: CSVSRGGEYNEQFF. The CDR3 DNA reads TGCAGCGTTTCCCGTGGGGGGGAGTACAATGAGCAGTTCTTC.

This clone was detected once. The chain employs TRBV7-2 and TRBJ1-1; 9 bases align to TRBD1. Germline V lookup: CDR1 SGHTA, CDR2 FQGNSA. Trimming removed 5 bases from V and 5 bases from J; junction bases left unmatched: 12. There are 16 residues in the CDR3. The CDR3 here is CASSRNRGRRETEAFF. For the CDR3, the DNA is TGTGCCAGCAGCCGAAACAGGGGGCGCCGAGAGACTGAAGCTTTCTTT.

This sequence joins TRBV2 and TRBJ2-3; tentative D call: TRBD1 (6 bases). This CDR3 has 16 amino acids. V gave up 5 bases and J gave up 0 bases, with 15 bases separating them. CDR1 SNHLY and CDR2 FYNNEI come from the germline V gene. In nucleotides, the CDR3 is TGTGCCAGCAGTATCCACGGGACACTTAGCACAGATACGCAGTATTTT. It is translated as CASSIHGTLSTDTQYF.

The gene calls are TRBV5-5 and TRBJ1-2; D gene uncertain. The CDR3 sequence is 16 residues long. Trimming cost V 0 bases and J 10 bases, with 22 bases left between them. From germline, CDR1 is SGHKS and CDR2 YYEKEE (reference sequence). CDR3 residues: CASSLAPFGPRKNYTF. The CDR3 DNA follows: TGTGCCAGCAGCTTGGCACCTTTCGGACCCAGAAAAAACTACACCTTC.

The chain employs TRBV6-1 and TRBJ1-5; 7 nucleotides match TRBD1. Germline V gene sequence: CDR1 MNHNS, CDR2 SASEGT. This CDR3 contains 15 residues. J gave up 5 bases and V 8 bases, and 12 bases lay outside the gene matches. The CDR3 here is CASSGGGRGDQPQHF. The CDR3 DNA is TGTGCCAGCTCAGGGGGGGGGCGAGGCGATCAGCCCCAGCATTTT.

The J gene is TRBJ2-7, the V gene TRBV7-2; tentative D call: TRBD2 (5 bases). Germline V CDR1 and CDR2: SGHTA, FQGNSA. V was shortened by 3 bases and J by 5 bases, with 23 bases between the two germline ends. The CDR3 contains 17 residues. The CDR3 DNA sequence: TGTGCCAGCAGCTTTTCTTTCTCTCGCGCCCCCGGGAACGAGCAGTACTTC. It is translated as CASSFSFSRAPGNEQYF.

The J gene is TRBJ2-2, the V gene TRBV4-1; no definite D call. The V gene lost 2 bases and the J gene lost 7 bases, with 14 bases spanning the gap. Germline-derived CDR1 and CDR2 are MGHRA and YSYEKL. The CDR3 runs 15 residues. CDR3 sequence (DNA): TGCGCCAGCAGCCAAAGTCAATCCGAGAGCGGGGAGCTGTTTTTT. This gives the protein CASSQSQSESGELFF.

This chain links TRBV6-1 with TRBJ1-4, with D unclear. Germline V CDR1 and CDR2: MNHNS, SASEGT. CDR3 length: 13 residues. V was cut by 2 bases and J by 3 bases, with 4 bases left in between. This CDR3 is CASSETPNEKLFF. The DNA of the CDR3 is TGTGCCAGCAGTGAAACTCCTAATGAAAAACTGTTTTTT.

The chain carries TRBV2 and TRBJ2-1, with TRBD2 matching over 13 bases. CDR3 size: 13 residues. The V gene end was trimmed by 4 bases and the J gene end by 12 bases; junction bases not matched to a gene: 3. Per the germline V gene, CDR1 is SNHLY and CDR2 is FYNNEI. CDR3 protein: CASSGTSGRPQFF. The DNA of the CDR3 is TGTGCCAGCAGTGGGACTAGCGGGAGACCGCAGTTCTTC.

V is TRBV19 and J is TRBJ1-1; no definite D call. The CDR3 is 14 amino acids. Germline CDR1 reads LNHDA; CDR2 reads SQIVND (reference sequence). V lost 1 base and J lost 0, with 6 bases in between. CDR3 loop: CASSIAQLNTEAFF. DNA of the CDR3: TGTGCCAGTAGTATAGCACAGTTGAACACTGAAGCTTTCTTT.

The chain uses TRBV15 and TRBJ1-5, with 7 bases that match TRBD1. CDR1 is LNHNV, CDR2 YYDKDF, per germline (reference sequence). Unmatched junction bases numbered 8, after V lost 0 bases and J lost 6 bases. The CDR3 has 16 residues. CDR3 coding DNA: TGTGCCACCAGCAGAGATCGAGGGGGCGAGGGTCAGCCCCAGCATTTT. Protein sequence: CATSRDRGGEGQPQHF.

The chain carries TRBV4-3 and TRBJ2-1; D possibly corresponds to TRBD1 (7 bases). The CDR3 consists of 16 residues. Germline V CDR1 and CDR2: LGHNA, YSLEER. Trimming cost V 0 bases and J 7 bases, with 16 bases left between them. The CDR3 DNA reads TGCGCCAGCAGCCAAGATGAGGGGGCGGAGGGGAATGAGCAGTTCTTC. Its protein is CASSQDEGAEGNEQFF.